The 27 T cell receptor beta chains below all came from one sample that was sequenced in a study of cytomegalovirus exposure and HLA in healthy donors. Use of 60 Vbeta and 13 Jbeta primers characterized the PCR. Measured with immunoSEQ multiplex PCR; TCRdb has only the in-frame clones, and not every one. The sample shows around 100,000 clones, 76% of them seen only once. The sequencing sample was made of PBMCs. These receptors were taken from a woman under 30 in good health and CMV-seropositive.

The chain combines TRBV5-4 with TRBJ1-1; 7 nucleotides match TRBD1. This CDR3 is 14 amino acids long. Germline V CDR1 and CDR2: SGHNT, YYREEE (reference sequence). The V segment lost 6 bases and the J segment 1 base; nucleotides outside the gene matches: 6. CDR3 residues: CASNRDSPNTEAFF. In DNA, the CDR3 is TGTGCCAGCAACCGGGACAGCCCGAACACTGAAGCTTTCTTT.

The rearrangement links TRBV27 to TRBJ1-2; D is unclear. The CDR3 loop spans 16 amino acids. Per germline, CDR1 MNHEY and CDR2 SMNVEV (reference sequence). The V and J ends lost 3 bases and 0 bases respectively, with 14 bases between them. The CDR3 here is CASSFGPVEANYGYTF. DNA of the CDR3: TGTGCCAGCAGTTTTGGTCCGGTAGAAGCTAACTATGGCTACACCTTC.

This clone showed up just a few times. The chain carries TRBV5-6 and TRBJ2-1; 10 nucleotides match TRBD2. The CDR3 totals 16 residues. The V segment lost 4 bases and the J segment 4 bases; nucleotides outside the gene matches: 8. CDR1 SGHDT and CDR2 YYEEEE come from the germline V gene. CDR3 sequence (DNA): TGTGCCAGCAGCCGATTAGCGGGAGGTCGGTACAATGAGCAGTTCTTC. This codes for CASSRLAGGRYNEQFF. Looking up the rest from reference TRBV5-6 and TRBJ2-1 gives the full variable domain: DAGVTQSPTHLIKTRGQQVTLRCSPKSGHDTVSWYQQALGQGPQFIFQYYEEEERQRGNFPDRFSGHQFPNYSSELNVNALLLGDSALYLCASSRLAGGRYNEQFFGPGTRLTVL.

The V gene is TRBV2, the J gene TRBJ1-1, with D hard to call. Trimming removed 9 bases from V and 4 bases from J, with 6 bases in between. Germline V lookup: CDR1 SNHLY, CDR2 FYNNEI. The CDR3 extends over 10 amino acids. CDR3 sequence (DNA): TGTGCCAGTCAGTTCACTGAAGCTTTCTTT. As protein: CASQFTEAFF.

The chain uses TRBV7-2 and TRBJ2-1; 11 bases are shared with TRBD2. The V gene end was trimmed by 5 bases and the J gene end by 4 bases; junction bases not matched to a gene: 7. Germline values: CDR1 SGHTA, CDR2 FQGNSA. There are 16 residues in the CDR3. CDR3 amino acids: CASSRWTSGRYNEQFF. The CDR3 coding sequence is TGTGCCAGCAGCCGGTGGACTAGCGGGCGGTACAATGAGCAGTTCTTC.

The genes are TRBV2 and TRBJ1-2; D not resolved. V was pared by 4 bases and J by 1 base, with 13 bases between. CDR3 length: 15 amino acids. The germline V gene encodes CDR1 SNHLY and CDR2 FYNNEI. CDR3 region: CASSGRRRGNYGYTF. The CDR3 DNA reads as TGTGCCAGCAGTGGTAGAAGGAGAGGTAACTATGGCTACACCTTC.

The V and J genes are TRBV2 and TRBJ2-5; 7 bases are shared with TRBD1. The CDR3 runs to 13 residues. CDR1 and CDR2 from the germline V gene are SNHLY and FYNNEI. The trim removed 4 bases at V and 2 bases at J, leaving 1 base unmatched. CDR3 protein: CASSGGQQETQYF. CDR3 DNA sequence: TGTGCCAGCAGTGGGGGACAGCAAGAGACCCAGTACTTC.

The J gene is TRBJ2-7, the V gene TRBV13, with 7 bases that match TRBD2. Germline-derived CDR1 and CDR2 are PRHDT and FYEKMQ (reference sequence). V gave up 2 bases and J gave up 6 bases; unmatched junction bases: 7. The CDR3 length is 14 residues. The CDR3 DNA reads TGTGCCAGCAGCTTAAGGACCTCGGGGGGCGAGCAGTACTTC. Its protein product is CASSLRTSGGEQYF.

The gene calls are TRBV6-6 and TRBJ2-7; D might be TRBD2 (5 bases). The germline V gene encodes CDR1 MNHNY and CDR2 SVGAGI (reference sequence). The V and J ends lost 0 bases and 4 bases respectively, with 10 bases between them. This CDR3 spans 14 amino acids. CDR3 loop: CASSYSAPGYEQYF. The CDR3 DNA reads TGTGCCAGCAGTTACTCTGCCCCGGGATACGAGCAGTACTTC.

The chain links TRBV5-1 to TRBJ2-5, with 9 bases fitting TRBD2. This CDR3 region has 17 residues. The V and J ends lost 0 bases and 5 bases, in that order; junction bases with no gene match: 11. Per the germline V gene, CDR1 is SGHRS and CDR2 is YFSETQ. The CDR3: CASSLGQGGAGGETQYF. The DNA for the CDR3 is TGCGCCAGCAGCTTGGGCCAAGGGGGAGCGGGAGGTGAGACCCAGTACTTC.

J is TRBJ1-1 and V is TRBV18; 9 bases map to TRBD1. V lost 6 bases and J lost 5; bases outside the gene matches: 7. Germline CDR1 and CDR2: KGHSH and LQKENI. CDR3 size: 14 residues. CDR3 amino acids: CASSIQGARTEAFF. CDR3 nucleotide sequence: TGTGCCAGCTCCATACAGGGGGCGCGTACTGAAGCTTTCTTT.

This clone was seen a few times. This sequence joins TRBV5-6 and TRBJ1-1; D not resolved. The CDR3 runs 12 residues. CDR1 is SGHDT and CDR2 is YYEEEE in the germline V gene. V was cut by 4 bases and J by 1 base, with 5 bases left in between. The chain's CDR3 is CASSPQNTEAFF. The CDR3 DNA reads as TGTGCCAGCAGCCCCCAGAACACTGAAGCTTTCTTT.

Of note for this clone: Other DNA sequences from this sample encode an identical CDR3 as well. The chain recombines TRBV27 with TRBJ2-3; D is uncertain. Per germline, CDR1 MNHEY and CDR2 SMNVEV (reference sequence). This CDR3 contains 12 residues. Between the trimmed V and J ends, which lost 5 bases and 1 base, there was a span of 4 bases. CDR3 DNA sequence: TGTGCCAGCAGTCGAGGCACAGATACGCAGTATTTT. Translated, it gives CASSRGTDTQYF.

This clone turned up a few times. CDR3 in amino acids: CASSLPLQTDSGNTIYF. The CDR3 DNA follows: TGTGCCAGCAGTTTACCGCTTCAGACTGATTCTGGAAACACCATATATTTT. The chain joins TRBV28 to TRBJ1-3; D unclear. The CDR3 length is 17 residues. Germline V gene lookup returns CDR1 MDHEN and CDR2 SYDVKM. V was pared by 2 bases and J by 1 base, with 15 bases between.

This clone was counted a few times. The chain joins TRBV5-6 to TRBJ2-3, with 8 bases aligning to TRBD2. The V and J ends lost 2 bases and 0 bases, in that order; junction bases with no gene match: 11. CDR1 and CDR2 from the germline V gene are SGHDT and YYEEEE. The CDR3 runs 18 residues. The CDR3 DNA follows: TGTGCCAGCAGCTTCGGTCTAGCGGGTGAAACTAGCACAGATACGCAGTATTTT. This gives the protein CASSFGLAGETSTDTQYF.

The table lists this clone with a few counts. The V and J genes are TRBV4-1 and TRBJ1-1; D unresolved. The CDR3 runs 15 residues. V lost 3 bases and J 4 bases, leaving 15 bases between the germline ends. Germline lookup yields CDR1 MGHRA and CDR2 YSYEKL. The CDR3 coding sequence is TGCGCCAGCAGCCATCCGCGGGGTTCGAGCACTGAAGCTTTCTTT. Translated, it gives CASSHPRGSSTEAFF.

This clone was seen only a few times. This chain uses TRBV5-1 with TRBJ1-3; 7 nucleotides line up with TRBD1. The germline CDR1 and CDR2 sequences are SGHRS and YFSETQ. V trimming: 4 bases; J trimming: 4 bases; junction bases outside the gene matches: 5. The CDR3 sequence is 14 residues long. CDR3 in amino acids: CASSQGTVGNTIYF. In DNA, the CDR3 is TGCGCCAGCAGCCAAGGGACAGTAGGAAACACCATATATTTT. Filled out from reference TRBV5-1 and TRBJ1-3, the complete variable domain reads KAGVTQTPRYLIKTRGQQVTLSCSPISGHRSVSWYQQTPGQGLQFLFEYFSETQRNKGNFPGRFSGRQFSNSRSEMNVSTLELGDSALYLCASSQGTVGNTIYFGEGSWLTVV.

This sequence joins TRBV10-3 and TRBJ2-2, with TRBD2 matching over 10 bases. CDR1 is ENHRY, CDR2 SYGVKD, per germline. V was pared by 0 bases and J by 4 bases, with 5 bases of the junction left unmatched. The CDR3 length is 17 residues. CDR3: CAISESLAGGITGELFF. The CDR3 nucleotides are TGTGCCATCAGTGAGTCTTTAGCGGGAGGAATCACCGGGGAGCTGTTTTTT.

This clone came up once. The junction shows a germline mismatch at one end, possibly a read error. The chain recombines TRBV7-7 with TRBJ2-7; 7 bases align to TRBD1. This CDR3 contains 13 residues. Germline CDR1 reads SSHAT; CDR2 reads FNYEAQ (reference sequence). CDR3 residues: CASSLSRGYEQYF. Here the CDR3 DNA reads TGTGCTAGCAGCTTATCCAGGGGGTACGAGCAGTACTTC. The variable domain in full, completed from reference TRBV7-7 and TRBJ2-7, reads GAGVSQSPRYKVTKRGQDVTLRCDPISSHATLYWYQQALGQGPEFLTYFNYEAQPDKSGLPSDRFSAERPEGSISTLTIQRTEQRDSAMYRCASSLSRGYEQYFGPGTRLTVT.

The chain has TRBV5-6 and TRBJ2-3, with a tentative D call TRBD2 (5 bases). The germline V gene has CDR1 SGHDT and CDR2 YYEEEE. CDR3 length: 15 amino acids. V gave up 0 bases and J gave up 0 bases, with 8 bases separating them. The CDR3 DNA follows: TGTGCCAGCAGCTTGGATGGACTTAGCACAGATACGCAGTATTTT. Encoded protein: CASSLDGLSTDTQYF. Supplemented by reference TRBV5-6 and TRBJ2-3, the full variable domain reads DAGVTQSPTHLIKTRGQQVTLRCSPKSGHDTVSWYQQALGQGPQFIFQYYEEEERQRGNFPDRFSGHQFPNYSSELNVNALLLGDSALYLCASSLDGLSTDTQYFGPGTRLTVL.

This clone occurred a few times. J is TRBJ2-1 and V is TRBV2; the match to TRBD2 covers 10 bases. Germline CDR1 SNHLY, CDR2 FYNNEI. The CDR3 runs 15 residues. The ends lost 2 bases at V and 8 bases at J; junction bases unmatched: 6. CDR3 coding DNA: TGTGCCAGCAGTGAAAATAGCGGGGGGTGGGATGAGCAGTTCTTC. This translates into CASSENSGGWDEQFF.

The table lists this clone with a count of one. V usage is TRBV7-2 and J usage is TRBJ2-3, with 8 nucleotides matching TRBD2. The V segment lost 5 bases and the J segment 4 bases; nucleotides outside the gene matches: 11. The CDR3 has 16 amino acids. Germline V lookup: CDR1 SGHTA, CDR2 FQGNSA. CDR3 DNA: TGTGCCAGCAGCGACAGCCGCGCGGGGGGAGCAGATACGCAGTATTTT. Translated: CASSDSRAGGADTQYF.

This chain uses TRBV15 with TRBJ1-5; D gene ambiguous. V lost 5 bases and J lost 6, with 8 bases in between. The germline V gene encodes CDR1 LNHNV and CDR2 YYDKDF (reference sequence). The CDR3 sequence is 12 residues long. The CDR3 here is CATSVNFQPQHF. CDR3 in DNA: TGTGCCACCAGCGTCAACTTTCAGCCCCAGCATTTT. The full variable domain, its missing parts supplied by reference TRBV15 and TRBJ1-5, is DAMVIQNPRYQVTQFGKPVTLSCSQTLNHNVMYWYQQKSSQAPKLLFHYYDKDFNNEADTPDNFQSRRPNTSFCFLDIRSPGLGDTAMYLCATSVNFQPQHFGDGTRLSIL.

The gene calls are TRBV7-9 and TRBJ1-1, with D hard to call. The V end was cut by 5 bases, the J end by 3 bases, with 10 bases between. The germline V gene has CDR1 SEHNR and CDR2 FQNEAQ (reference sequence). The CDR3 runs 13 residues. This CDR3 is CASSIPGDTEAFF. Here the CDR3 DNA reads TGTGCCAGCAGCATCCCGGGAGACACTGAAGCTTTCTTT.

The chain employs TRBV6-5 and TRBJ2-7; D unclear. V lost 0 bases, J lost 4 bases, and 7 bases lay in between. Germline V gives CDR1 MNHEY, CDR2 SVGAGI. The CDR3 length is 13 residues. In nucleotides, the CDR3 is TGTGCCAGCAGTTACTCCCCTACGTACGAGCAGTACTTC. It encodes CASSYSPTYEQYF.

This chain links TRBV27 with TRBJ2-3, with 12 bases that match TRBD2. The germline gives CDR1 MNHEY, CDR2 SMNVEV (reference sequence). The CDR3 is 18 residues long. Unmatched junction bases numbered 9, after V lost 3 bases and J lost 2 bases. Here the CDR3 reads CASSFLGLAGTFTDTQYF. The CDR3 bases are TGTGCCAGCAGTTTCCTTGGACTAGCGGGAACATTCACAGATACGCAGTATTTT.

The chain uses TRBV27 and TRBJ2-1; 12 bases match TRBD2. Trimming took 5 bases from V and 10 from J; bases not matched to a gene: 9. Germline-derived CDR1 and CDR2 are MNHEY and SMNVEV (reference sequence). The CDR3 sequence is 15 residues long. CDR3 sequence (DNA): TGTGCCAGCAGTCTCCCCGGGACTAGCGGGCCCGAGCAGTTCTTC. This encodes CASSLPGTSGPEQFF.